These 17 T cell receptor beta chains share one sample of origin, sequenced in a study of T cell responses to AZD1222 COVID-19 vaccine. Assay: immunoSEQ multiplex PCR; the TCRdb copy retains only in-frame clones and omits some. The table has approximately 120,000 clones, roughly nine tenths seen once. This specimen was peripheral blood, taken on day 0 of AZD1222 vaccination. Receptors were obtained from an adult in good health.

The gene calls are TRBV15 and TRBJ2-7, with D possibly being TRBD2 (6 bases). CDR1 and CDR2 (germline): LNHNV, YYDKDF (reference sequence). The ends were cut back, 1 base at V and 6 bases at J, with 16 bases in the middle. The CDR3 spans 15 residues. The CDR3 region has the DNA TGTGCCACCAGCAGAGCCAGCGGGCTCAACGGCGAGCAGTACTTC. Its protein is CATSRASGLNGEQYF.

The chain uses TRBV10-3 and TRBJ2-2; 13 bases agree with TRBD2. The J segment lost 7 bases and the V segment lost 3 bases, leaving 8 bases of the junction unmatched. This CDR3 has 17 residues. Germline assignment: CDR1 ENHRY and CDR2 SYGVKD. CDR3: CAISESGLAGRGGELFF. In DNA, the CDR3 is TGTGCCATCAGTGAATCGGGACTAGCGGGGAGAGGCGGGGAGCTGTTTTTT.

This sequence joins TRBV9 and TRBJ1-1; weak D call: TRBD1 (6 bases). The V and J ends lost 0 bases and 1 base respectively, with 10 bases between them. CDR3 size: 15 residues. Per germline, CDR1 SGDLS and CDR2 YYNGEE. The CDR3, as DNA: TGTGCCAGCAGCGTAGGGGGCAGGGGGAACACTGAAGCTTTCTTT. Translation: CASSVGGRGNTEAFF.

The chain uses TRBV11-3 and TRBJ2-1; either TRBD1 or TRBD2 may fit D (7 bases each). Germline-derived CDR1 and CDR2 are SGHNT and YENEEA. V gave up 5 bases and J gave up 7 bases, with 18 bases separating them. The CDR3 length is 15 residues. The DNA of the CDR3 is TGTGCCAGCAGCACCAGGGGGGGCCTGGGGAATGAGCAGTTCTTC. Its protein is CASSTRGGLGNEQFF.

V usage is TRBV19 and J usage is TRBJ1-5; 8 bases match TRBD1. V dropped 4 bases and J dropped 7; count of bases not matched to a gene: 9. The germline gives CDR1 LNHDA, CDR2 SQIVND (reference sequence). This CDR3 is built from 15 residues. The CDR3 DNA follows: TGTGCCAGTAGTAGGGATCAGGGGGCCGGGCAGCCCCAGCATTTT. This translates into CASSRDQGAGQPQHF. The variable domain in full, with the rest retrieved from reference TRBV19 and TRBJ1-5, is DGGITQSPKYLFRKEGQNVTLSCEQNLNHDAMYWYRQDPGQGLRLIYYSQIVNDFQKGDIAEGYSVSREKKESFPLTVTSAQKNPTAFYLCASSRDQGAGQPQHFGDGTRLSIL.

The V call is TRBV30, the J call TRBJ2-5; D is possibly TRBD1 (6 bases). The CDR3 runs to 12 residues. Germline lookup yields CDR1 GTSNPN and CDR2 SVGIG (reference sequence). V lost 0 bases, J lost 9 bases, and 11 bases lay in between. The chain's CDR3 is CAWSVGPGAQYF. The CDR3 nucleotides are TGTGCCTGGAGTGTAGGACCAGGGGCCCAGTACTTC.

V gene TRBV6-2 or TRBV6-3 combines with J gene TRBJ2-5; D is possibly TRBD1 (6 bases). V was cut by 5 bases and J by 1 base, with 17 bases left in between. The germline V gene has CDR1 MNHEY and CDR2 SVGEGT. This CDR3 region has 16 residues. The CDR3 here is CASSTPGRGSQETQYF. CDR3 DNA sequence: TGTGCCAGCAGTACCCCAGGCAGGGGAAGCCAAGAGACCCAGTACTTC.

CDR3 sequence: CASSLGLYNEQFF. CDR3 nucleotides: TGTGCCAGCAGCCTGGGACTCTACAATGAGCAGTTCTTC. This rearrangement joins TRBV14 to TRBJ2-1; D is possibly TRBD2 (6 bases). The CDR3 is made up of 13 amino acids. The V and J ends lost 4 bases and 3 bases respectively, with 7 bases between them. The germline V gene has CDR1 SGHDN and CDR2 FVKESK.

V gene TRBV30 combines with J gene TRBJ1-4; a weak D match, TRBD1 (5 bases). V was cut by 2 bases and J by 7 bases, with 14 bases left in between. CDR3 length: 14 residues. In germline, CDR1 is GTSNPN, CDR2 SVGIG (reference sequence). The CDR3 protein is CAWSHGTAGEKLFF. The CDR3 DNA is TGTGCCTGGAGTCATGGGACGGCGGGTGAAAAACTGTTTTTT.

The gene calls are TRBV10-3 and TRBJ1-2, with D tentatively TRBD1 (5 bases). Trimming took off 3 bases at V and 0 bases at J, with 8 bases between the two ends. This CDR3 has 14 residues. Germline V lookup: CDR1 ENHRY, CDR2 SYGVKD. The CDR3 bases are TGTGCCATCAGTGAAGGGGAAGCTAACTATGGCTACACCTTC. It is translated as CAISEGEANYGYTF.

V and J are TRBV18 and TRBJ2-3; D may correspond to TRBD1 or TRBD2 (6 bases each). This CDR3 spans 12 amino acids. Germline CDR1 and CDR2: KGHSH and LQKENI. The V gene lost 6 bases and the J gene lost 6 bases, with 10 bases spanning the gap. CDR3: CASSEGGDTQYF. CDR3 in DNA: TGTGCCAGCTCTGAAGGGGGGGATACGCAGTATTTT.

This chain joins TRBV30 and TRBJ1-1; the match to TRBD1 covers 8 bases. In germline, CDR1 is GTSNPN, CDR2 SVGIG (reference sequence). After removal of 1 base from V and 0 bases from J, the junction contained 7 bases not matched to a gene. This CDR3 region has 16 residues. This CDR3 is CAWSAGTGGMNTEAFF. The DNA for the CDR3 is TGTGCCTGGAGTGCGGGTACAGGGGGGATGAACACTGAAGCTTTCTTT.

The chain couples TRBV5-5 to TRBJ2-7, with 8 bases identical to TRBD1. The CDR3 length is 13 residues. Germline V gene sequence: CDR1 SGHKS, CDR2 YYEKEE (reference sequence). V shed 2 bases and J 5 bases; nucleotides not matched to a gene: 3. The CDR3 DNA reads as TGTGCCAGCAGCTTAAACAGGGGGAACGAGCAGTACTTC. Translation: CASSLNRGNEQYF.

The chain couples TRBV28 to TRBJ2-6; D is perhaps TRBD1 (6 bases). Germline CDR1 MDHEN, CDR2 SYDVKM. The CDR3 runs to 17 residues. The V end was cut by 2 bases, the J end by 2 bases, with 13 bases between. CDR3 in DNA: TGTGCCAGCAGTTTACCCACAGGGTTACCTGGGGCCAACGTCCTGACTTTC. Protein sequence: CASSLPTGLPGANVLTF.

The CDR3 spells CASRFRPLQGNEQFF. DNA of the CDR3: TGTGCCAGCAGGTTTCGGCCCTTACAGGGGAATGAGCAGTTCTTC. The rearrangement links TRBV2 to TRBJ2-1, with 7 bases matching TRBD1. Germline V gene lookup returns CDR1 SNHLY and CDR2 FYNNEI. CDR3 length: 15 residues. The junction had 12 bases not matched to a gene; V was cut back by 6 bases and J by 7 bases.

V gene TRBV4-2 combines with J gene TRBJ1-5; no clear D gene. CDR1 and CDR2 (germline): LGHNA, YNFKEQ. The V and J ends lost 3 bases and 0 bases respectively, with 9 bases between them. This CDR3 is built from 15 residues. The DNA for the CDR3 is TGTGCCAGCAGCCACGGGGAAGTTAGCAATCAGCCCCAGCATTTT. Its protein product is CASSHGEVSNQPQHF.

The V gene is TRBV18, the J gene TRBJ1-2; 7 bases line up with TRBD1. The CDR3 is 19 residues long. The J segment lost 4 bases and the V segment lost 6 bases, leaving 23 bases of the junction unmatched. The germline gives CDR1 KGHSH, CDR2 LQKENI. This CDR3 reads CASSFSVPGQPNFRYGYTF. CDR3 nucleotides: TGTGCCAGCTCCTTTTCGGTACCGGGACAGCCCAATTTTCGCTATGGCTACACCTTC. The whole variable domain, remainder taken from reference TRBV18 and TRBJ1-2, is NAGVMQNPRHLVRRRGQEARLRCSPMKGHSHVYWYRQLPEEGLKFMVYLQKENIIDESGMPKERFSAEFPKEGPSILRIQQVVRGDSAAYFCASSFSVPGQPNFRYGYTFGSGTRLTVV.